Listed below are T cell receptor beta chains from one sample, sequenced in a study of cytomegalovirus exposure and HLA in healthy donors. Method: immunoSEQ multiplex PCR; TCRdb's copy keeps in-frame clones and lacks some. The sample has around 27,000 clones, less than 70% seen once; the top ten hold roughly 42%. Sequencing was performed on PBMCs. The receptors were sampled from a male donor in good health and CMV-seropositive. Each CDR3 is given with its conserved first and last residue. Each record gives: V gene, clone size, J gene, D gene, CDR3 protein, CDR3 DNA. D genes are given only for firm matches. Clone size appears in some rows only: once, few, many, or a class for an expanded clone.

V gene: TRBV25-1
clone size: NA
J gene: TRBJ2-5
D gene: TRBD1
CDR3 protein: CASSPATGGVETQYF
CDR3 DNA: TGTGCCAGCAGCCCAGCAACAGGGGGAGTTGAGACCCAGTACTTC

V gene: TRBV5-1
clone size: NA
J gene: TRBJ2-1
D gene: TRBD2
CDR3 protein: CASSWGLAGGSEQFF
CDR3 DNA: TGCGCCAGCAGCTGGGGACTAGCGGGAGGCAGTGAGCAGTTCTTC

V gene: TRBV6-1
clone size: NA
J gene: TRBJ1-5
D gene: NA
CDR3 protein: CASNLQGNQPQHF
CDR3 DNA: TGTGCCAGCAATCTCCAGGGCAATCAGCCCCAGCATTTT

V gene: TRBV9
clone size: NA
J gene: TRBJ2-7
D gene: NA
CDR3 protein: CASSPDPSSYEQYF
CDR3 DNA: TGTGCCAGCAGCCCTGACCCTAGCTCCTACGAGCAGTACTTC

V gene: TRBV5-6
clone size: NA
J gene: TRBJ1-2
D gene: NA
CDR3 protein: CASRLRGAGGYTF
CDR3 DNA: TGTGCCAGCAGACTCAGGGGCGCGGGTGGCTACACCTTC

V gene: TRBV7-9
clone size: NA
J gene: TRBJ1-4
D gene: TRBD1
CDR3 protein: CASDRAEKLFF
CDR3 DNA: TGTGCCAGCGACAGGGCCGAAAAACTGTTTTTT

V gene: TRBV6-5
clone size: NA
J gene: TRBJ1-2
D gene: NA
CDR3 protein: CASSYSAAHYGYTF
CDR3 DNA: TGTGCCAGCAGTTACTCGGCAGCGCACTATGGCTACACCTTC

V gene: TRBV13
clone size: NA
J gene: TRBJ1-3
D gene: TRBD1
CDR3 protein: CASSPTGSLNTIYF
CDR3 DNA: TGTGCCAGCAGCCCGACAGGGTCGCTAAACACCATATATTTT

V gene: TRBV6-5
clone size: NA
J gene: TRBJ2-7
D gene: TRBD2
CDR3 protein: CASSQYSGGAYEQYF
CDR3 DNA: TGTGCCAGCAGTCAGTATAGCGGGGGGGCCTACGAGCAGTACTTC

V gene: TRBV10-2
clone size: few
J gene: TRBJ1-1
D gene: TRBD1
CDR3 protein: CASSVGTASNTEAFF
CDR3 DNA: TGCGCCAGCAGTGTCGGGACAGCTTCGAACACTGAAGCTTTCTTT

V gene: TRBV2
clone size: NA
J gene: TRBJ1-4
D gene: TRBD1
CDR3 protein: CASSQRDRGLKLFF
CDR3 DNA: TGTGCCAGCAGCCAACGGGACAGGGGGCTTAAACTGTTTTTT

V gene: TRBV5-1
clone size: once
J gene: TRBJ2-7
D gene: NA
CDR3 protein: CASSLATGYEQYF
CDR3 DNA: TGCGCCAGCAGCTTGGCAACAGGCTACGAGCAGTACTTC

V gene: TRBV6-1
clone size: few
J gene: TRBJ1-4
D gene: NA
CDR3 protein: CASLRRWRGKLFF
CDR3 DNA: TGTGCCAGCCTTAGGAGGTGGCGGGGAAAACTGTTTTTT

V gene: TRBV7-9
clone size: NA
J gene: TRBJ2-6
D gene: NA
CDR3 protein: CASGLGANVLTF
CDR3 DNA: TGTGCCAGCGGGCTTGGGGCCAACGTCCTGACTTTC

V gene: TRBV5-1
clone size: NA
J gene: TRBJ2-7
D gene: TRBD2
CDR3 protein: CASSLSGTSAYEQYF
CDR3 DNA: TGCGCCAGCAGCTTGAGCGGGACTAGCGCCTACGAGCAGTACTTC

V gene: TRBV10-1
clone size: NA
J gene: TRBJ2-7
D gene: TRBD1
CDR3 protein: CASSETGQGTYEQYF
CDR3 DNA: TGCGCCAGCAGTGAAACGGGACAGGGGACCTACGAGCAGTACTTC